This TCR beta chain was identified in a study of T cells in Graves' hyperthyroidism and ophthalmopathy. Study-wide findings and caveats: Most clonotypes that expanded in the thyroid above 0.001 also showed up in blood. The model foresaw ophthalmopathy a median roughly 6 months prior to onset.

The table lists this clonotype with many counts. Antigen unknown. Among the patients, aged 18 to 65, hyperthyroidism was newly diagnosed and had lasted under 2 months. CDR1 is MNHEY and CDR2 is SVGEGT in the germline V gene. The germline V and J ends were trimmed by 7 bases and 6 bases, with 19 bases remaining between them. The CDR3 is 14 residues long. Amplified TCR beta CDR3 regions came from RNA transcripts. A first-round RT-PCR of the TCR CDR3 used the HTBI primer set. One entry per CDR3 protein, called by TCRdb with MiXCR from the multiplex PCR reads. The sample carries about 400,000 distinct CDR3 sequences, 15% to 19% recorded once.

This sequence was found in a woman between 18 and 29 years old with Graves' hyperthyroidism. Sequenced material: blood. This chain joins TRBV6-2 or TRBV6-3 and TRBJ2-7; D gene unclear. CDR3: CASNPTIRYSEQYF. The CDR3 DNA reads as TGTGCCAGCAACCCGACAATACGGTATAGCGAGCAGTACTTC.